Shown below are 22 T cell receptor beta chains from a single sample sequenced in a study of T cell clonality in common variable immunodeficiency. Only in-frame clones appear in the TCRdb table, and some are missing; sequencing was by immunoSEQ multiplex PCR. The data show approximately 75,000 clones, with none appearing a single time. Sequenced material: peripheral blood mononuclear cells. All receptors derive from a person between 18 and 69 years old in good health.

This clone was observed at least ten times. The read is 3 residues too short to cover the CDR3 end, so that end is filled in from the germline J gene. This chain links TRBV7-6 with TRBJ1-2, with 7 nucleotides matching TRBD1. The length of the CDR3 is 15 residues. The germline CDR1 and CDR2 sequences are SGHVS and FNYEAQ. The J segment lost 4 bases and the V segment lost 1 base, leaving 6 bases of the junction unmatched. The CDR3 loop reads CASSLGTGQSYGYTF. Partial CDR3 DNA: TGTGCCAGCAGCTTAGGGACAGGACAAAGCTATGGC.

This clone has more than one count but fewer than ten. The read stops 3 residues short of the end of the CDR3; the missing end is completed from the germline J gene. The genes are TRBV19 and TRBJ1-1; TRBD1 matches at 10 bases. This CDR3 region has 15 residues. CDR1 and CDR2 (germline): LNHDA, SQIVND (reference sequence). Trimming removed 6 bases from V and 5 bases from J; junction bases left unmatched: 9. CDR3 sequence reads: CASSETGGAFTEAFF. The CDR3 bases that were read are TGTGCCAGTAGCGAGACAGGGGGCGCGTTTACTGAA.

The table lists this clone with many counts. From the germline J gene comes the end of the CDR3, since the read stops 3 residues before it. The chain employs TRBV19 and TRBJ1-1, with 8 bases lining up with TRBD1. CDR1 and CDR2 (germline): LNHDA, SQIVND (reference sequence). The CDR3 spans 14 residues. The ends lost 6 bases at V and 4 bases at J; junction bases unmatched: 7. The chain's CDR3 is CASSGQGTGTEAFF. The DNA read from the CDR3 is TGTGCCAGTAGCGGACAGGGTACGGGCACTGAA.

This clone was counted at least ten times. Sequencing ends 3 residues short of the CDR3 end; the germline J gene provides the rest. This rearrangement joins TRBV24-1 to TRBJ2-7; no clear D. Looked up from germline, CDR1 is KGHDR and CDR2 is SFDVKD. The V end lost 5 bases, the J end lost 0 bases, and 7 bases lay between the germline ends. This CDR3 region has 13 residues. The CDR3 bases that were read are TGTGCCACCAGTGCCCCCCTCTCCTACGAG. Protein: CATSAPLSYE. Given in full, the CDR3 is CATSAPLSYEQYF.

This clone was seen many times. The read is 3 residues too short to cover the CDR3 end, so that end is filled in from the germline J gene. This chain connects TRBV27 to TRBJ2-3; 11 bases fit TRBD2. Germline-derived CDR1 and CDR2 are MNHEY and SMNVEV (reference sequence). The CDR3 contains 19 residues. J gave up 5 bases and V 4 bases, and 17 bases lay outside the gene matches. The part of the CDR3 DNA that was read is TGTGCCAGCAGTTCCGACCGCTGGGTAGCGGGAGGGCCAAGAGATACG. Its translation: CASSSDRWVAGGPRDT. The full CDR3 reads CASSSDRWVAGGPRDTQYF.

This clone was seen ten or more times. The missing CDR3 end, 3 residues past where the read stops, is filled in from the germline J gene. The genes are TRBV7-2 and TRBJ2-2, with 7 bases that match TRBD1. The CDR3 loop spans 14 amino acids. Germline loops: CDR1 SGHTA, CDR2 FQGNSA. V gave up 11 bases and J gave up 6 bases; unmatched junction bases: 12. The sequenced part of the CDR3 DNA is TGTGCCTGTCCCTGGGCAGGGGGTCCCGGGGAG. This encodes CACPWAGGPGE. The whole CDR3 sequence is CACPWAGGPGELFF.

This clone was counted at least ten times. Read sequence stops 3 residues before the CDR3 end, and the germline J gene provides the missing end. The chain combines TRBV7-9 with TRBJ1-1; D remains ambiguous. V lost 1 base, J lost 1 base, and 7 bases lay in between. CDR1 is SEHNR, CDR2 FQNEAQ, per germline (reference sequence). CDR3 length: 14 residues. CDR3 region: CASSLVAENTEAFF. The CDR3 DNA, read in part, is TGTGCCAGCAGCTTAGTGGCGGAGAACACTGAA.

This clone was found a few times. Read sequence stops 3 residues before the CDR3 end, and the germline J gene provides the missing end. The V call is TRBV18, the J call TRBJ1-3; D unresolved. The V gene's germline CDR1 is KGHSH and CDR2 LQKENI. Trimming took off 0 bases at V and 3 bases at J, with 3 bases between the two ends. The CDR3 is made up of 13 amino acids. The covered CDR3 bases are TGTGCCAGCTCACCACCCCTTGGAAACACC. Its protein product is CASSPPLGNT. The CDR3 as a whole reads CASSPPLGNTIYF.

The sample holds many counts of this clone. The read ends 3 residues early relative to the CDR3; the germline J gene fills the gap. The V call is TRBV5-6, the J call TRBJ1-2, with D perhaps matching TRBD1 (5 bases). This CDR3 spans 14 amino acids. Trimming pared 4 bases from V and 3 bases from J, leaving 13 bases between. Germline lookup yields CDR1 SGHDT and CDR2 YYEEEE. CDR3 DNA, as far as it was read: TGTGCCAGCAGCCAAGTAGGCAGGGACTATGGC. It specifies CASSQVGRDYG. The entire CDR3 reads CASSQVGRDYGYTF.

The table lists this clone with many counts. The read terminates 3 residues before the CDR3 end, so the remaining end is supplied by the germline J gene. The V gene is TRBV20-1, the J gene TRBJ2-7, with 14 bases aligning to TRBD2. CDR3 size: 15 residues. Germline CDR1 and CDR2: DFQATT and SNEGSKA (reference sequence). J lost 1 base, V lost 5 bases, and 4 bases had no gene match. This chain's CDR3 is CSAPGLAGESYEQYF. The CDR3 bases that were read are TGCAGTGCTCCGGGACTAGCGGGAGAATCCTACGAG.

This clone showed up many times. The observed sequence ends 3 residues before the CDR3 terminus, with the missing tail filled in from the germline J gene. This chain links TRBV7-8 with TRBJ2-1, with D perhaps TRBD2 (6 bases). V lost 2 bases to trimming and J lost 4 bases, with 6 bases between them. Germline CDR1 and CDR2: SGHVS and FQNEAQ. The CDR3 covers 13 residues. The sequenced part of the CDR3 DNA is TGTGCCAGCAGCTTACGGGGGTACAATGAG. Translation gives CASSLRGYNE. The CDR3 in its entirety is CASSLRGYNEQFF.

This clone was seen ten or more times. Read data end 3 residues before the CDR3 end; the end is taken from the germline J gene. This sequence joins TRBV7-2 and TRBJ2-7; D is unresolved. Trimming took 3 bases from V and 2 from J, leaving 11 bases between them. The germline CDR1 and CDR2 sequences are SGHTA and FQGNSA. The CDR3 is 14 residues long. The covered CDR3 bases are TGTGCCAGCAGCTTGCTCGGGTCTACCTACGAG. Its translation is CASSLLGSTYE. The whole CDR3 protein reads CASSLLGSTYEQYF. The variable domain in full, completed from reference TRBV7-2 and TRBJ2-7, reads GAGVSQSPSNKVTEKGKDVELRCDPISGHTALYWYRQSLGQGLEFLIYFQGNSAPDKSGLPSDRFSAERTGGSVSTLTIQRTQQEDSAVYLCASSLLGSTYEQYFGPGTRLTVT.

In this sample, this clone turned up many times. The read comes to an end 3 residues before the CDR3 does, leaving the germline J gene to fill in the end. The rearrangement joins TRBV7-3 to TRBJ2-1; 7 bases fit TRBD2. The CDR3 consists of 15 residues. Germline V gives CDR1 SGHTA, CDR2 FQGTGA. The V segment lost 0 bases and the J segment 1 base; nucleotides outside the gene matches: 0. CDR3 bases read: TGTGCCAGCAGCTTAACGGGACTATCCTACAATGAG. Its protein product is CASSLTGLSYNE. The CDR3 in its entirety is CASSLTGLSYNEQFF.

The table lists this clone with many counts. Coverage ceases 3 residues before the CDR3 finishes, and the germline J gene fills in the end. This sequence joins TRBV12-5 and TRBJ2-1; 11 bases agree with TRBD2. The J segment lost 8 bases and the V segment lost 0 bases, leaving 12 bases of the junction unmatched. Germline lookup yields CDR1 LGHNT and CDR2 FRNRAP. The CDR3 covers 18 residues. The covered CDR3 bases are TGTGCTAGTGGTTTGGTACGGGCCCTAGCGGGAGGTTTCTATGAG. As protein: CASGLVRALAGGFYE. The full-length CDR3 reads as CASGLVRALAGGFYEQFF.

This clone was picked up many times. The read stops 3 residues short of the end of the CDR3; the missing end is completed from the germline J gene. The chain recombines TRBV6-2 or TRBV6-3 with TRBJ1-5, with D uncertain. V was pared by 5 bases and J by 4 bases, with 12 bases between. Germline lookup yields CDR1 MNHEY and CDR2 SVGEGT. CDR3 length: 14 residues. CDR3 DNA, as far as it was read: TGTGCCAGCAGTATACTAAGTGGAAATCAGCCC. The encoded protein is CASSILSGNQP. The whole CDR3 protein is CASSILSGNQPQHF.

This clone was seen ten or more times. The sequence runs out 3 residues before the end of the CDR3; the remainder is reconstructed from the germline J gene. The chain links TRBV19 to TRBJ2-1; 14 nucleotides align to TRBD2. Trimming at V came to 7 bases and at J to 9 bases, leaving 8 bases not matched to a gene. The CDR3 length is 15 residues. The germline V gene has CDR1 LNHDA and CDR2 SQIVND (reference sequence). Partial CDR3 DNA: TGTGCCAGTACCAAGGGACTAGCGGGAGTGGTTGAG. Translated: CASTKGLAGVVE. The complete CDR3 sequence is CASTKGLAGVVEQFF.

This clone has a count of ten or more. The observed sequence ends 3 residues before the CDR3 terminus, with the missing tail filled in from the germline J gene. The chain is built from TRBV20-1 and TRBJ1-1; a weak D match, TRBD1 (6 bases). Germline lookup yields CDR1 DFQATT and CDR2 SNEGSKA (reference sequence). The CDR3 is 14 amino acids. The germline V and J ends were trimmed by 2 bases and 5 bases, with 15 bases remaining between them. The CDR3 region is CSARWAGEVTEAFF. Incomplete CDR3 DNA: TGCAGTGCTAGATGGGCAGGGGAGGTGACTGAA.

This clone was seen at least ten times. The CDR3 is cut off 3 residues early in the read; its end comes from the germline J gene. The V call is TRBV7-6, the J call TRBJ2-7, with 7 bases that match TRBD2. With V trimmed by 5 bases and J by 2 bases, 6 bases remained unmatched. Germline CDR1 is SGHVS and CDR2 is FNYEAQ. The CDR3 is 14 residues long. CDR3 in amino acids: CASSTGLQTYEQYF. The CDR3 DNA, read in part, is TGTGCCAGCAGCACGGGACTACAAACCTACGAG.

The table lists this clone with many counts. The read ends 3 residues shy of where the CDR3 ends; the end is completed using the germline J gene. The chain couples TRBV18 to TRBJ1-4; 7 nucleotides align to TRBD1. This CDR3 spans 14 amino acids. With 3 bases clipped from V and 5 bases from J, the junction kept 3 bases outside the gene matches. The germline CDR1 and CDR2 sequences are KGHSH and LQKENI. CDR3 DNA, as far as it was read: TGTGCCAGCTCACCCTGGACAGGCAATGAAAAA. Its protein product is CASSPWTGNEK. The complete CDR3 protein is CASSPWTGNEKLFF.

This clone was observed many times. The read comes to an end 3 residues before the CDR3 does, leaving the germline J gene to fill in the end. The chain carries TRBV6-2 or TRBV6-3 and TRBJ1-5, with TRBD1 matching 8 bases. CDR1 and CDR2 from the germline V gene are MNHEY and SVGEGT. The V and J ends lost 4 bases and 6 bases, in that order; junction bases with no gene match: 8. The CDR3 covers 15 residues. The CDR3 bases that were read are TGTGCCAGCAGTTCCGGACAGGGAGGCGGTCAGCCC. This translates into CASSSGQGGGQP. The CDR3 in its entirety is CASSSGQGGGQPQHF.

In this sample, this clone turned up many times. Mismatch with germline at one junction end may stem from a read error. The read terminates 3 residues ahead of where the CDR3 ends, so the germline J gene completes it. This chain joins TRBV4-2 and TRBJ2-3, with 9 bases that match TRBD2. Germline values: CDR1 LGHNA, CDR2 YNFKEQ. The CDR3 sequence is 15 residues long. The part of the CDR3 DNA that was read is TGCGCCAGCAGCCAAGGGATAGCGGGAGTGGATACG. Its protein product is CASSQGIAGVDT. The full CDR3 reads CASSQGIAGVDTQYF.

This clone was counted at least ten times. The read gets to within 3 residues of the CDR3 end, and the germline J gene fills in the rest. The genes are TRBV5-4 and TRBJ2-5; 12 bases map to TRBD2. Germline CDR1 is SGHNT and CDR2 is YYREEE (reference sequence). The CDR3 consists of 16 residues. CDR3 DNA, as far as it was read: TGTGCCAGCAGCTTAGGCGCGACTAGCGGGAGTGGAACC. It is translated as CASSLGATSGSGT. The CDR3, in full, reads CASSLGATSGSGTQYF.